This T cell receptor beta chain was captured in a study of tissue T cells after allogeneic stem cell transplantation. The study, taken as a whole, reports: In patients and mice, blood and spleen missed much of tissue repertoire.

Trimming at V came to 3 bases and at J to 7 bases, leaving 6 bases not matched to a gene. Germline CDR1 reads NNHNN; CDR2 reads SYGAGS (reference sequence). This CDR3 is 15 amino acids long. Only in-frame clones appear in the TCRdb table, and some are missing; sequencing was by immunoSEQ multiplex PCR. The sample carries approximately 20,000 clones, about 70% recorded once. Comment on this clone: Its cognate antigen is unknown. Gene names follow the mouse nomenclature. The read halts 1 residue ahead of the CDR3 end, with the missing end drawn from the germline J gene.

The chain links TRBV13-2 to TRBJ2-1; 11 bases map to TRBD2. This clonotype originated in a female BALB/c mouse in good health. The strain is characterized by the MHC haplotype H2-d. The sequenced sample consisted of blood. The CDR3 protein is CASGAKLGGRAEQFF. The CDR3 DNA, read in part, is TGTGCCAGCGGTGCCAAACTGGGGGGGCGGGCTGAGCAGTTC.